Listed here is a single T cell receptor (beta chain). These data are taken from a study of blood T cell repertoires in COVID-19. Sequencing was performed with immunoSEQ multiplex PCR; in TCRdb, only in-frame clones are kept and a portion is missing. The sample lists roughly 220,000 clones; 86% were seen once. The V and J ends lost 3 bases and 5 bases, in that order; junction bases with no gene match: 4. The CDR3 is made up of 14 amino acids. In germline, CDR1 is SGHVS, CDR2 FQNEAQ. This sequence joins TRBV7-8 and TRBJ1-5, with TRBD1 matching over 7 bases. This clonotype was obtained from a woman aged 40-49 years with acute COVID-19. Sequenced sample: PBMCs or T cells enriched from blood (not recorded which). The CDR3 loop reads CASSFKTGDQPQHF. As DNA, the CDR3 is TGTGCCAGCAGCTTTAAAACAGGGGATCAGCCCCAGCATTTT.